The present entry profiles one T cell receptor beta chain with its context. No antigen is known for it. Cells were stimulated with overlapping HIV-1 Gag 15-mer peptides. Sorted nonresponding memory CD4+ T cells were CD40L-negative, CD69-negative, CD45RO-high. The entry originates in a study of persistence of HIV-infected CD4 T cells. Per germline, CDR1 ENHRY and CDR2 SYGVKD. The CDR3 is 14 residues long. V was trimmed by 0 bases and J by 11 bases, leaving 16 bases between them. Sequencing used immunoSEQ version 4 in survey mode. Measured with immunoSEQ multiplex PCR; TCRdb has only the in-frame clones, and not every one. Here the sample spans about 60,000 clones, more than 70% being singletons.

The sequencing used CD4+ T cells sorted from PBMCs after roughly 17-hour stimulation, collected from a patient who received antiretroviral therapy. The J gene is TRBJ1-2, the V gene TRBV10-3, with D perhaps TRBD1 (6 bases). This TCR was recovered from an adult man with HIV who was CMV-seropositive. The CDR3 bases are TGTGCCATCAGTGAGTCCTTGGGCCGTGGACAGTACACCTTC. Its protein is CAISESLGRGQYTF.